Listed below are T cell receptor beta chains from one sample, sequenced in a study of T cell therapy after organ transplantation. No antigens are known for them. Only in-frame clones appear in the TCRdb table, and some are missing; sequencing was by immunoSEQ multiplex PCR. The sample includes about 18,000 clones, about four fifths of them seen just once. The sequencing used CD8+ T cells from blood, collected after autologous CMV-specific T cell therapy. The receptors stem from a human patient who had received a solid organ transplant and had CMV disease. Some T cells may arise from the graft donor. CDR3s include the opening cysteine and the closing phenylalanine or tryptophan. D genes are given only for firm matches. Clone size is stated in some rows and not others, as once, few, many or a class when expanded.

cdr3_aa cdr3_nt clone_size j_call v_call d_call
CSARTGPDAFF TGCAGTGCTAGGACCGGGCCTGACGCTTTCTTT - TRBJ1-1 TRBV20-1 -
CASSVDRGEAFF TGTGCCAGCAGCGTCGACAGGGGTGAAGCTTTCTTT - TRBJ1-1 TRBV7-2 TRBD1
CASSDLVGDNEQFF TGTGCCAGCAGTGACCTTGTGGGCGACAATGAGCAGTTCTTC - TRBJ2-1 TRBV6-4 -
CAWSVRVTYEQYF TGTGCCTGGAGTGTACGGGTCACCTACGAGCAGTACTTC - TRBJ2-7 TRBV30 -
CASSQVSVRNGNQPQHF TGCGCCAGCAGCCAAGTTTCGGTTCGGAATGGCAATCAGCCCCAGCATTTT once TRBJ1-5 TRBV4-1 -
CASVPPGLPYGYTF TGTGCCAGTGTCCCACCAGGACTCCCCTATGGCTACACCTTC - TRBJ1-2 TRBV19 -
CASSYSEVGPYGYTF TGTGCCAGCAGTTACTCAGAGGTGGGGCCCTATGGCTACACCTTC - TRBJ1-2 TRBV6-5 -
CASSAKVTGLSYGYTF TGTGCCAGCAGCGCTAAAGTGACAGGGCTAAGCTATGGCTACACCTTC - TRBJ1-2 TRBV2 TRBD1
CASSLTTGEWEQYF TGTGCCAGCAGCCTAACGACAGGGGAGTGGGAGCAGTACTTC - TRBJ2-7 TRBV6-5 TRBD1
CASSYSSRGGNEQFF TGTGCCAGCAGTTACTCGAGCAGGGGTGGGAATGAGCAGTTCTTC - TRBJ2-1 TRBV6-5 -
CASSLLLGKTGELFF TGTGCCAGCAGCTTGTTGCTAGGCAAAACCGGGGAGCTGTTTTTT - TRBJ2-2 TRBV7-2 -
CASSQSPYNEQFF TGTGCCAGCAGCCAATCCCCCTACAATGAGCAGTTCTTC - TRBJ2-1 TRBV16 -
CASSPTGTDTQYF TGTGCCAGCAGTCCTACAGGGACAGATACGCAGTATTTT - TRBJ2-3 TRBV6-5 -
CASSSGTGAGEQYF TGTGCCAGCAGCTCGGGGACAGGGGCAGGCGAGCAGTACTTC few TRBJ2-7 TRBV7-6 TRBD1
CASSLGRRGLAGTAGELFF TGTGCCAGCAGCTTAGGCCGGCGTGGACTAGCGGGGACGGCCGGGGAGCTGTTTTTT - TRBJ2-2 TRBV13 TRBD2
CASSQETLYNEQFF TGCGCCAGCAGCCAAGAAACCCTATACAATGAGCAGTTCTTC - TRBJ2-1 TRBV4-3 -
CATRAGGEQFF TGTGCCACCCGAGCGGGGGGTGAGCAGTTCTTC - TRBJ2-1 TRBV25-1 TRBD2
CASSPDGYTDTQYF TGCGCCAGCAGCCCGGATGGGTACACAGATACGCAGTATTTT - TRBJ2-3 TRBV5-1 -
CASRQTGGVLREQYF TGTGCCAGCAGACAAACAGGGGGCGTTTTACGCGAGCAGTACTTC - TRBJ2-7 TRBV27 TRBD1
CASSSPAVSFPYGYTF TGTGCCAGCAGCTCCCCCGCGGTCTCGTTCCCCTATGGCTACACCTTC - TRBJ1-2 TRBV5-4 -
CASSNPRTTYEQYF TGTGCCAGCAGTAATCCAAGGACGACCTACGAGCAGTACTTC few TRBJ2-7 TRBV27 -
CAWSTSSPYEQYF TGTGCCTGGAGTACTAGTAGCCCGTACGAGCAGTACTTC - TRBJ2-7 TRBV30 -
CASSQDGVEGRETQYF TGCGCCAGCAGCCAAGATGGAGTTGAGGGGCGAGAGACCCAGTACTTC - TRBJ2-5 TRBV4-3 -
CASTTLGSYNEQFF TGTGCCAGCACCACGCTCGGCTCCTACAATGAGCAGTTCTTC - TRBJ2-1 TRBV6-6 -
CASSLRLEGRRDTEAFF TGTGCCAGCAGCTTAAGGTTGGAGGGTCGGAGGGACACTGAAGCTTTCTTT - TRBJ1-1 TRBV7-8 -
CASSLSTATEAFF TGTGCCAGCAGTTTATCGACGGCCACTGAAGCTTTCTTT - TRBJ1-1 TRBV27 -
CASSQTSGTPYLPSDTQYF TGCGCCAGCAGCCAAACTAGCGGGACGCCCTATTTGCCTTCGGATACGCAGTATTTT - TRBJ2-3 TRBV5-1 TRBD2
CASSNKGESEQYF TGTGCCAGCTCCAACAAAGGCGAAAGCGAGCAGTACTTC - TRBJ2-7 TRBV7-3 -
CASTGLGSYNEQFF TGCGCCAGCACGGGGTTGGGGTCCTACAATGAGCAGTTCTTC - TRBJ2-1 TRBV10-2 -
CASSRREDGNTEAFF TGTGCCAGCAGCCGACGTGAGGATGGGAACACTGAAGCTTTCTTT - TRBJ1-1 TRBV27 -
CASSQGEHSNQPQHF TGCGCCAGCAGCCAAGGGGAACATAGCAATCAGCCCCAGCATTTT - TRBJ1-5 TRBV4-3 -
CAWAREQDYYNEQFF TGTGCCTGGGCGCGGGAACAGGACTACTACAATGAGCAGTTCTTC - TRBJ2-1 TRBV30 -
CASSLTPGQPGNTEAFF TGTGCCAGCAGCTTAACCCCCGGACAGCCGGGGAACACTGAAGCTTTCTTT - TRBJ1-1 TRBV7-9 -
CASSQGQGIDEQYF TGTGCCAGCAGCCAAGGACAGGGGATAGACGAGCAGTACTTC - TRBJ2-7 TRBV4-2 TRBD1
CASSPRIIIGYTF TGTGCCAGCAGCCCAAGAATAATAATTGGCTACACCTTC - TRBJ1-2 TRBV7-2 -
CASSPPRDRGNTGELFF TGTGCCAGCAGTCCCCCCCGGGACAGGGGAAACACCGGGGAGCTGTTTTTT once TRBJ2-2 TRBV27 TRBD1
CASSQDRTAGGIMNTEAFF TGCGCCAGCAGCCAAGATCGGACAGCCGGGGGGATCATGAACACTGAAGCTTTCTTT - TRBJ1-1 TRBV4-1 -
CASSFSGQGNQPQHF TGTGCCAGCAGTTTCTCGGGACAGGGCAATCAGCCCCAGCATTTT medium-sized TRBJ1-5 TRBV27 TRBD1
CASSSGLAGGPGELFF TGCGCCAGCAGCTCAGGACTAGCGGGAGGGCCCGGGGAGCTGTTTTTT - TRBJ2-2 TRBV5-1 TRBD2
CASSYSQGLGYGYTF TGTGCCAGCAGTTACTCGCAGGGGTTAGGATATGGCTACACCTTC - TRBJ1-2 TRBV6-5 -
CASGTSGRAADTQYF TGTGCCAGCGGGACTAGCGGGAGGGCCGCAGATACGCAGTATTTT - TRBJ2-3 TRBV27 TRBD2
CASRSTWDTQYF TGTGCCAGCAGATCGACTTGGGATACGCAGTATTTT once TRBJ2-3 TRBV2 -
CASSTGGENGYTF TGTGCCAGCAGTACAGGGGGCGAAAATGGCTACACCTTC few TRBJ1-2 TRBV6-6 TRBD1
CASSSQLGQNSNQPQHF TGTGCCAGCAGTTCGCAGTTGGGACAGAATAGCAATCAGCCCCAGCATTTT - TRBJ1-5 TRBV27 TRBD1
CASSQRTATYEQYF TGTGCCAGCAGTCAGCGGACAGCCACCTACGAGCAGTACTTC - TRBJ2-7 TRBV6-5 -
CASSLAGLGGELFF TGTGCCAGCAGTTTAGCGGGGTTGGGCGGGGAGCTGTTTTTT - TRBJ2-2 TRBV27 -